A selection of T cell receptor beta chains follows, all from one sample in a study of regulatory T cells in long-lasting Graves disease. TCRdb ran MiXCR on the multiplex PCR reads and lists one entry per CDR3 protein. This table has around 480,000 distinct CDR3 sequences, roughly a sixth appearing once. The sample also formed part of further work on T cells in Graves' hyperthyroidism and ophthalmopathy.

This material consisted of peripheral blood mononuclear cells (PBMCs), taken at new diagnosis, from a patient treated with antithyroid drugs. The receptors originated from a woman aged 35 to 59 with Graves disease. The conserved cysteine and the conserved F or W are not part of the CDR3 here.

cdr3_aa	v_call	j_call
ASSQFPGVGGYT	TRBV16	TRBJ1-2
ASSESREGTQY	TRBV10-1	TRBJ2-5
ASTRVRVNNSPLH	TRBV28	TRBJ1-6
ASSLGQGATTGELF	TRBV18	TRBJ2-2
ASNQGLEGAF	TRBV19	TRBJ1-1
ASSPGVSGGNQETQY	TRBV5-1	TRBJ2-5
ASSQGTGGAETQY	TRBV7-9	TRBJ2-5
ASSGTVASEKLF	TRBV28	TRBJ1-4
ASSTGGGGARGMRDTQY	TRBV12-3/TRBV12-4	TRBJ2-3
ASSVSGPSRGQF	TRBV2	TRBJ2-1
ASRERGNTDTQY	TRBV2	TRBJ2-3
ASSTARGYT	TRBV6-1	TRBJ1-2
ASSTPGPPYEQY	TRBV27	TRBJ2-7
ASSFGVSRYTEAF	TRBV11-3	TRBJ1-1
ASSPGTGRGNEQF	TRBV7-2	TRBJ2-1
ASSVKGGFQPQH	TRBV9	TRBJ1-5
ASSFRGGSTEAF	TRBV27	TRBJ1-1
ASSQEAGSQPQH	TRBV3-1	TRBJ1-5
ASSSNRFVPYNEQF	TRBV5-1	TRBJ2-1
ASSPFFQGQGVGNTIY	TRBV18	TRBJ1-3
ASSFLTANTEAF	TRBV7-2	TRBJ1-1
ATAGQGIYGYT	TRBV10-3	TRBJ1-2
ASSSGGGRLNTEAF	TRBV11-2	TRBJ1-1
ASSLGLGAILNTEAF	TRBV7-9	TRBJ1-1
ASSLGGTGINEQF	TRBV7-6	TRBJ2-1
ATGGDEQY	TRBV15	TRBJ2-7
ASSRDSGSYNSPLH	TRBV2	TRBJ1-6
ASSRTDPYGYT	TRBV3-1	TRBJ1-2
ASSLDLAGGSTQYNEQF	TRBV5-6	TRBJ2-1
SARAPGRYGYT	TRBV20-1	TRBJ1-2
ASSPPDFNYGYT	TRBV18	TRBJ1-2
ASSGGEHRTFSGANVLT	TRBV5-1	TRBJ2-6
ASRHRQALYNSPLH	TRBV28	TRBJ1-6
AWSVGHTEAF	TRBV30	TRBJ1-1
ATSDGGGAVETQY	TRBV24-1	TRBJ2-5
ASSPNNEKLF	TRBV9	TRBJ1-4
SALRQGNTEAF	TRBV20-1	TRBJ1-1
ASSGRRGWDQPQH	TRBV6-1	TRBJ1-5
SAKTSMEDTEAF	TRBV29-1	TRBJ1-1
ASSSTPPTSEQY	TRBV2	TRBJ2-7
ASSPGSGGAYNEQF	TRBV5-1	TRBJ2-1
ASRTMGTGEGSTEAF	TRBV6-2/TRBV6-3	TRBJ1-1
ASSPLAGGFSYNEQF	TRBV12-3/TRBV12-4	TRBJ2-1
ASSGTGTGIYGYT	TRBV5-1	TRBJ1-2
ASSYSARDTEAF	TRBV6-5	TRBJ1-1
ASAPGLARYNEQF	TRBV7-2	TRBJ2-1
ASSLGTVGEAF	TRBV7-3	TRBJ1-1
ASSDWTGPKELF	TRBV11-2	TRBJ2-2
ASSPSGGPPHNEQF	TRBV5-1	TRBJ2-1
SAMQGVGTGELF	TRBV20-1	TRBJ2-2
ASSMRGVDQPQH	TRBV19	TRBJ1-5
ASSQHFNTEAF	TRBV7-3	TRBJ1-1
ASSEAGARSTDTQY	TRBV7-9	TRBJ2-3
ASRPQGFEAF	TRBV12-3/TRBV12-4	TRBJ1-1
SARVSTRRGDTQY	TRBV20-1	TRBJ2-3
ASSLRVVGTKNIQY	TRBV12-3/TRBV12-4	TRBJ2-4
ASSIRKTGPGNYGYT	TRBV19	TRBJ1-2
ASSYGLAGTQY	TRBV4-1	TRBJ2-5
ASSPGGEDQPQH	TRBV6-1	TRBJ1-5